The 5 T cell receptor beta chains in this list originate from one sample, sequenced in a study of blood T cell repertoires in COVID-19. Using immunoSEQ multiplex PCR, the repertoire was profiled, and TCRdb retains in-frame clones only, with some absent. This repertoire shows over 200,000 clones, 80% to 90% found once; its top ten account for approximately 2%. The sequencing input was peripheral blood. Receptors originate from a middle-aged man who had recovered from COVID-19.

The chain links TRBV10-1 to TRBJ1-6, with D possibly matching TRBD1 (5 bases). V was pared by 3 bases and J by 10 bases, with 10 bases between. The CDR3 loop spans 13 amino acids. The germline gives CDR1 WNHNN, CDR2 SYGVQD (reference sequence). The CDR3 here is CASSDQGKSPLHF. CDR3 bases: TGCGCCAGCAGTGATCAGGGCAAGTCACCCCTCCACTTT.

The genes are TRBV7-2 and TRBJ1-1, with D maybe TRBD1 (5 bases). CDR3 length: 14 amino acids. V shed 1 base and J shed 1 base, with 7 bases lying between them. The germline V gene has CDR1 SGHTA and CDR2 FQGNSA. For the CDR3, the DNA is TGTGCCAGCAGCTTAGAGGGGCGGAACACTGAAGCTTTCTTT. This translates into CASSLEGRNTEAFF.

The chain uses TRBV2 and TRBJ2-3; 7 nucleotides agree with TRBD1. The V segment lost 4 bases and the J segment 5 bases; nucleotides outside the gene matches: 6. This CDR3 is built from 14 residues. Germline values: CDR1 SNHLY, CDR2 FYNNEI. The CDR3 DNA sequence: TGTGCCAGCAGTGGGTTAGGGGGCAGAGATACGCAGTATTTT. Protein product: CASSGLGGRDTQYF.

The sample holds a few counts of this clone. This rearrangement joins TRBV6-6 to TRBJ1-2; D is undetermined. The CDR3 length is 13 residues. V lost 10 bases, J lost 4 bases, and 16 bases lay in between. Germline V gene sequence: CDR1 MNHNY, CDR2 SVGAGI (reference sequence). The chain's CDR3 is CATKEVHRYGYTF. CDR3 nucleotides: TGTGCCACTAAAGAGGTACACCGCTATGGCTACACCTTC.

Only a few counts were recorded for this clone. The chain carries TRBV15 and TRBJ1-2; maybe TRBD1 (5 bases). Germline V lookup: CDR1 LNHNV, CDR2 YYDKDF (reference sequence). The CDR3 sequence is 14 residues long. The V and J ends lost 6 bases and 5 bases respectively, with 16 bases between them. Here the CDR3 reads CATRGRQTAYGYTF. In DNA, the CDR3 is TGTGCCACCAGAGGACGACAGACCGCTTATGGCTACACCTTC.